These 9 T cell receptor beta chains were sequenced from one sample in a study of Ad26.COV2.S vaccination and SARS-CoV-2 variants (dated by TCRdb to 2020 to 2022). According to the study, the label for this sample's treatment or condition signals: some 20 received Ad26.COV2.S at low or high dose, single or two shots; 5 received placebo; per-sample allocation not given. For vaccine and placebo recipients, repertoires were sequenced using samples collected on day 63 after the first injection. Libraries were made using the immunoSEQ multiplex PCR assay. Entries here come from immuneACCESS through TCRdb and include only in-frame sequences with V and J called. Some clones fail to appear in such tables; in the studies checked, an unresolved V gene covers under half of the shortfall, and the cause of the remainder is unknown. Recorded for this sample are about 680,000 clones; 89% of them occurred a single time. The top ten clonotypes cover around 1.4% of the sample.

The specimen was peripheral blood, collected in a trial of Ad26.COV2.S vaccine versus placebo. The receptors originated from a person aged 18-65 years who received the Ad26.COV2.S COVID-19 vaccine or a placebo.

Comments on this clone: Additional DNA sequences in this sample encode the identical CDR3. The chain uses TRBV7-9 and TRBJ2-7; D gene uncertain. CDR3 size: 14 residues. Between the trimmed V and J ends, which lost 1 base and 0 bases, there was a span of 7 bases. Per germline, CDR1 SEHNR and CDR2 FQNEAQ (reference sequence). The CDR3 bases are TGTGCCAGCAGCTTAGGCCAGAGCTCCTACGAGCAGTACTTC. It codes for CASSLGQSSYEQYF.

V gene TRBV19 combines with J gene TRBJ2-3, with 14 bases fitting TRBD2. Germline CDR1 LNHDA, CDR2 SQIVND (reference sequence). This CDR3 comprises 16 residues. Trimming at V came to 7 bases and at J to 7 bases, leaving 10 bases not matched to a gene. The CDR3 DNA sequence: TGTGCCAGTACCGCGGGACTAGCGGGGGCCCCGTATACGCAGTATTTT. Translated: CASTAGLAGAPYTQYF. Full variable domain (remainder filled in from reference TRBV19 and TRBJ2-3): DGGITQSPKYLFRKEGQNVTLSCEQNLNHDAMYWYRQDPGQGLRLIYYSQIVNDFQKGDIAEGYSVSREKKESFPLTVTSAQKNPTAFYLCASTAGLAGAPYTQYFGPGTRLTVL.

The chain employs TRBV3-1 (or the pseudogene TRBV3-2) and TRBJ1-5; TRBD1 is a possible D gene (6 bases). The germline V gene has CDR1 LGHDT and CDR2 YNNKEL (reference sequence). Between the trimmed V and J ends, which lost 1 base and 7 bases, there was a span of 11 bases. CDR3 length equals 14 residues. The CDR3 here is CASSQAWGGQPQHF. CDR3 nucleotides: TGTGCCAGCAGCCAAGCGTGGGGGGGCCAGCCCCAGCATTTT.

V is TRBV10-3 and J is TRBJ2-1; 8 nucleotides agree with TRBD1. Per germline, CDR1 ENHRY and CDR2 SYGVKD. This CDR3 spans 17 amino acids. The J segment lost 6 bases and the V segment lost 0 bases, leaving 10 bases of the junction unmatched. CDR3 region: CAISESAGGISGNEQFF. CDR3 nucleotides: TGTGCCATCAGTGAGTCTGCAGGGGGCATTTCGGGCAATGAGCAGTTCTTC.

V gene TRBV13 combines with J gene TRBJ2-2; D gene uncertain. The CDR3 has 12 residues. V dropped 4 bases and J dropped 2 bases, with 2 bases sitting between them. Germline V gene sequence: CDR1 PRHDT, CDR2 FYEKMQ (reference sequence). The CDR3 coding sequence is TGTGCCAGCAGCTCAAACACCGGGGAGCTGTTTTTT. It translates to CASSSNTGELFF.

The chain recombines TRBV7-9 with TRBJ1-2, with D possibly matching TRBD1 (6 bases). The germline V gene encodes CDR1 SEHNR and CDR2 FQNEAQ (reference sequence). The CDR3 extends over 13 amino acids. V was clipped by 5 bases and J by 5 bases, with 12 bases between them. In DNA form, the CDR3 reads TGTGCCAGCAGCCCAGGGACACGATATGGCTACACCTTC. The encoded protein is CASSPGTRYGYTF.

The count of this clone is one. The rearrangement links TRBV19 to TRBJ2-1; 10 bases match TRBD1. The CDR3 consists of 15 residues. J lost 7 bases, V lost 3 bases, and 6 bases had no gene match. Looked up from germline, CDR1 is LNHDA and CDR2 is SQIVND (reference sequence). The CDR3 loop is CASSIPGQGTNEQFF. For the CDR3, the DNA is TGTGCCAGTAGTATCCCGGGACAGGGGACGAATGAGCAGTTCTTC. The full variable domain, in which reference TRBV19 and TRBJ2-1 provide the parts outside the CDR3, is DGGITQSPKYLFRKEGQNVTLSCEQNLNHDAMYWYRQDPGQGLRLIYYSQIVNDFQKGDIAEGYSVSREKKESFPLTVTSAQKNPTAFYLCASSIPGQGTNEQFFGPGTRLTVL.

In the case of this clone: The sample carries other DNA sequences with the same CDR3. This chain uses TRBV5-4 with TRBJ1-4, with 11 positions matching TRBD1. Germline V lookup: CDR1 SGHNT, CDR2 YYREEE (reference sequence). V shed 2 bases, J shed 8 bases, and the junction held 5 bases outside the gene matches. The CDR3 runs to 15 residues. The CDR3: CASSFGQGAGEKLFF. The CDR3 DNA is TGTGCCAGCAGCTTCGGACAGGGGGCAGGAGAAAAACTGTTTTTT. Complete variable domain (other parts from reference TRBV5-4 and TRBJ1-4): ETGVTQSPTHLIKTRGQQVTLRCSSQSGHNTVSWYQQALGQGPQFIFQYYREEENGRGNFPPRFSGLQFPNYSSELNVNALELDDSALYLCASSFGQGAGEKLFFGSGTQLSVL.

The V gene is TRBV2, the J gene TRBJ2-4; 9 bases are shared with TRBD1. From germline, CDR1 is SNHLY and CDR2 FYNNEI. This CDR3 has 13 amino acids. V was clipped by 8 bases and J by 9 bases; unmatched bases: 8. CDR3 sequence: CASGKGQGTIQYF. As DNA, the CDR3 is TGTGCCAGCGGAAAAGGACAGGGGACCATTCAGTACTTC.